This is a list of T cell receptor beta chains from one sample in a study of cytomegalovirus exposure and HLA in healthy donors. Sequencing used immunoSEQ multiplex PCR; TCRdb keeps in-frame clones, though not all of them. The sample consists of over 90,000 clones, about 77% of them appearing once. The sample consisted of PBMCs. All receptors come from a woman between 18 and 29 years old in good health and CMV-seropositive. Both conserved end residues are part of each CDR3. The D gene is left open where the match is weak. Clone size is not always given. Where it is, it says once, few, many or a class for expanded clones.

size | D | J | V | DNA | CDR3
. | . | TRBJ2-2 | TRBV7-3 | TGTGCCAGCAGCTTATTCCAGACTGCGAACACCGGGGAGCTGTTTTTT | CASSLFQTANTGELFF
few | TRBD2 | TRBJ2-1 | TRBV5-1 | TGCGCCAGCAGCTTCTGGACTAGCTCGGGTGAGCAGTTCTTC | CASSFWTSSGEQFF
few | . | TRBJ2-7 | TRBV27 | TGTGCCAGCAGTTACAGAACCTCCTACGAGCAGTACTTC | CASSYRTSYEQYF
few | TRBD1 | TRBJ1-1 | TRBV5-6 | TGTGCCAGCAGTTTGGACAGGGGCAGCACTGAAGCTTTCTTT | CASSLDRGSTEAFF
. | . | TRBJ2-3 | TRBV2 | TGTGCCAGCAGGTCTAGCGCCAGCACAGATACGCAGTATTTT | CASRSSASTDTQYF
. | . | TRBJ2-7 | TRBV7-2 | TGTGCCAGCAGCTTAATTCGGGGGACGAGGCCTTACGAGCAGTACTTC | CASSLIRGTRPYEQYF
. | . | TRBJ1-4 | TRBV4-1 | TGCGCCAGCAGCCAAAAGCGGGCGTATGAAAAACTGTTTTTT | CASSQKRAYEKLFF
. | TRBD1 | TRBJ2-7 | TRBV30 | TGTGCCTGGGAGGGGACAGGGAGCTACGAGCAGTACTTC | CAWEGTGSYEQYF
few | . | TRBJ2-1 | TRBV6-5 | TGTGCCAGCAGTTTGAGGAGTGTTAGAAACAATGAGCAGTTCTTC | CASSLRSVRNNEQFF
. | TRBD1 | TRBJ1-2 | TRBV5-8 | TGTGCCAGCAGCCTTCCGGGACAGGGTTATGGCTACACCTTC | CASSLPGQGYGYTF